The present entry profiles one TCR beta chain with its context. Its antigen remains unknown. Assay: immunoSEQ multiplex PCR; the TCRdb copy retains only in-frame clones and omits some. The data show some 27,000 clones, more than 60% seen once. Sequencing was preceded by expansion of antigen-specific CD4+ T cells with viral peptide pools in the ViraFEST assay. Isolation of CD4+ T cells took place after around 10 days of culture. Either the mRNA-1273 or the BNT162b2 vaccine was given to participants as two doses. This specimen comes from a study of vaccination effects on CD4 cells after COVID-19. V lost 1 base to trimming and J lost 0 bases; unmatched junction nucleotides: 5. Germline loops: CDR1 MGHDK, CDR2 SYGVNS. The CDR3 totals 17 residues.

This specimen consisted of CD4+ T cells from PBMCs cultured with HCoV-NL63 spike peptides, obtained after COVID-19 vaccination. This TCR was sampled from a human donor who received a COVID-19 vaccine. The gene calls are TRBV25-1 and TRBJ1-2, with 10 bases lining up with TRBD1. CDR3 bases: TGTGCCAGCAGTGAATTTCCCGGGACAGGGGCTAACTATGGCTACACCTTC. It codes for CASSEFPGTGANYGYTF.